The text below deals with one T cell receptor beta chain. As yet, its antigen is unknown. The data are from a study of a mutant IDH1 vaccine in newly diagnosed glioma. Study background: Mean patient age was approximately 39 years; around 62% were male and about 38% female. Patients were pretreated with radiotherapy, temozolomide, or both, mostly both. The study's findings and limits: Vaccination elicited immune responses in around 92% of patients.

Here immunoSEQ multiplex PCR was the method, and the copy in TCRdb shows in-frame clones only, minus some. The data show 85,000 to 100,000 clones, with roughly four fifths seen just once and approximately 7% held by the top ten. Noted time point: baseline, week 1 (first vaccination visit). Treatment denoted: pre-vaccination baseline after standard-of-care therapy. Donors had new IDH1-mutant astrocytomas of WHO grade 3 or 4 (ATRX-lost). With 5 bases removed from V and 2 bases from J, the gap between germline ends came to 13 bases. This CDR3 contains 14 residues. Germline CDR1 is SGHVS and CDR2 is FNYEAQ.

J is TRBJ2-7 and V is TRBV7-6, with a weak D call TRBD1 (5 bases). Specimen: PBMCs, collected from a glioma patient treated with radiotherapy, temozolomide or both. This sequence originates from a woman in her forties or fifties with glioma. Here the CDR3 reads CASSPGQGPYEQYF. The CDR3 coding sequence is TGTGCCAGCAGCCCTGGGCAGGGTCCCTACGAGCAGTACTTC.